The 7 T cell receptor beta chains given below trace back to one sample, sequenced in a study of T cells in Graves' hyperthyroidism and ophthalmopathy. RNA transcripts yielded amplified TCR beta CDR3 regions. The TCR CDR3 was amplified in a first-round RT-PCR using the HTBI primer set. TCRdb reprocessed the multiplex PCR reads with MiXCR, giving one entry per CDR3 protein. The data show 350,000 to 450,000 distinct CDR3 sequences, about a sixth seen once. The specimen sequenced was blood. These receptors were taken from a young woman with Graves' hyperthyroidism that later progressed to Graves' ophthalmopathy.

Only a few counts were recorded for this clonotype. The chain recombines TRBV24-1 with TRBJ2-1; 7 bases fit TRBD2. The ends lost 1 base at V and 8 bases at J; junction bases unmatched: 10. Looked up from germline, CDR1 is KGHDR and CDR2 is SFDVKD. This CDR3 spans 16 amino acids. This CDR3 reads CATSDFLAGDLDEQFF. CDR3 bases: TGTGCCACCAGTGATTTTCTGGCGGGAGACTTAGATGAGCAGTTCTTC.

This clonotype was seen ten or more times. The chain links TRBV28 to TRBJ2-3, with D possibly TRBD2 on 5 matching bases. The CDR3 is 16 residues long. Deletions cut 3 bases from V and 2 bases from J, with 15 bases between. Germline CDR1 reads MDHEN; CDR2 reads SYDVKM. CDR3 coding DNA: TGTGCCAGCAGTTTGAGGGAAGTAGATTACACAGATACGCAGTATTTT. It encodes CASSLREVDYTDTQYF.

This chain uses TRBV11-3 with TRBJ2-7; 8 positions agree with TRBD1. There are 14 residues in the CDR3. The V gene end was trimmed by 3 bases and the J gene end by 3 bases; junction bases not matched to a gene: 4. The germline gives CDR1 SGHNT, CDR2 YENEEA. The CDR3 here is CASSFHTGGYEQYF. The CDR3 bases are TGTGCCAGCAGCTTCCATACAGGGGGCTACGAGCAGTACTTC. The full variable domain, with the rest looked up from reference TRBV11-3 and TRBJ2-7, is EAGVVQSPRYKIIEKKQPVAFWCNPISGHNTLYWYLQNLGQGPELLIRYENEEAVDDSQLPKDRFSAERLKGVDSTLKIQPAELGDSAVYLCASSFHTGGYEQYFGPGTRLTVT.

This clonotype was counted many times. This chain links TRBV2 with TRBJ2-5, with D hard to call. The CDR3 extends over 10 amino acids. Germline CDR1 SNHLY, CDR2 FYNNEI. With 6 bases removed from V and 5 bases from J, the gap between germline ends came to 4 bases. CDR3 sequence: CASRRETQYF. The CDR3 DNA follows: TGTGCCAGCAGGCGGGAGACCCAGTACTTC.

This clonotype occurred a few times. The gene calls are TRBV25-1 and TRBJ2-4, with 9 nucleotides matching TRBD1. Germline lookup yields CDR1 MGHDK and CDR2 SYGVNS. The V and J ends lost 7 bases and 5 bases, in that order; junction bases with no gene match: 33. The CDR3 runs to 23 residues. CDR3 sequence (DNA): TGTGCCAGCACCAGAAAACCAACTTACCAGCGGATTCCATACAGGGGGCATGAAAACATTCAGTACTTC. Translated, it gives CASTRKPTYQRIPYRGHENIQYF.

This chain joins TRBV7-9 and TRBJ1-1, with D perhaps TRBD1 (5 bases). The CDR3 runs to 16 residues. Looked up from germline, CDR1 is SEHNR and CDR2 is FQNEAQ (reference sequence). With 5 bases removed from V and 0 bases from J, the gap between germline ends came to 16 bases. CDR3: CASSPGTGKMNTEAFF. For the CDR3, the DNA is TGTGCCAGCAGCCCCGGGACGGGCAAAATGAACACTGAAGCTTTCTTT.

This clonotype was found many times. The chain joins TRBV10-2 to TRBJ2-7; the D is unclear. This CDR3 has 12 amino acids. The germline gives CDR1 WSHSY, CDR2 SAAADI. Trimming removed 0 bases from V and 6 bases from J, with 6 bases in between. CDR3 sequence: CASSESGREQYF. For the CDR3, the DNA is TGCGCCAGCAGTGAGTCCGGACGCGAGCAGTACTTC.